This T cell receptor beta chain was observed in a study of T-cell memory formation after mild COVID-19. Per germline, CDR1 PRHDT and CDR2 FYEKMQ (reference sequence). With 3 bases removed from V and 6 bases from J, the gap between germline ends came to 5 bases. This CDR3 is 11 amino acids long. TCRdb re-called the 5' RACE reads with MiXCR, one entry per CDR3 protein. Found here are some 300,000 distinct CDR3 sequences, roughly 19% of them singletons; the top ten hold over 20%. In its sample, this clonotype was seen a few times. The receptor's source is a man between 18 and 29 years old who had mild COVID-19 (a few samples of this study predate the infection). Cell type and time point are not known. The chain employs TRBV13 and TRBJ1-1, with D uncertain. Sequencing was carried out using PBMCs or a T cell subset sorted from them (not recorded which). In DNA, the CDR3 is TGTGCCAGCAGCTTCTTTTCTGAAGCTTTCTTT. Translated: CASSFFSEAFF.